This TCR beta chain was profiled in a study of Graves' ophthalmopathy and Graves' hyperthyroidism. Overall study: Over 18 months of follow-up, stable hyperthyroidism required that no ophthalmopathy appear.

The sequenced template was RNA, covering the TCR beta CDR3 region. HTBI primers primed a first-round RT-PCR, and a second-round multiplex PCR followed. TCRdb processed the multiplex PCR reads anew with MiXCR; each CDR3 protein has one entry. The sample includes over a million distinct CDR3 sequences, 35% to 45% of them seen just once. As diagnostic evidence, clinical symptoms, serum thyroxine, TRAb, thyroid ultrasound and orbital computed tomography were relied upon. CDR3 length equals 18 residues. After removal of 6 bases from V and 1 base from J, the junction contained 15 bases not matched to a gene.

The clonotype comes from an adult man with Graves' hyperthyroidism. This chain joins TRBV12-3 or TRBV12-4 and TRBJ1-1; TRBD1 aligns across 9 bases. The sequencing sample was made of peripheral blood or thyroid tissue (not recorded which). CDR3 in DNA: TGTGCCAGCAGCCGGACTGCGGGACAGGGAGGTCAGAACACTGAAGCTTTCTTT. It codes for CASSRTAGQGGQNTEAFF.